Shown below are 29 T cell receptor beta chains from a single sample sequenced in a study of metastatic and nonmetastatic thyroid tumors. Ahead of thyroid surgery, no patient had received treatment of any kind. TCRdb re-processed the PCR reads through MiXCR. This table has 24,000 or so clones, roughly a fifth appearing once. Sequenced: blood. All receptors derive from a male donor with papillary thyroid cancer or a benign thyroid nodule (not recorded which). Some clones in this sample may be carry-over from other donors' samples.

This clone has at least ten counts. J is TRBJ2-1 and V is TRBV30, with 7 bases matching TRBD2. Germline values: CDR1 GTSNPN, CDR2 SVGIG (reference sequence). This CDR3 comprises 14 residues. The junction had 8 bases not matched to a gene; V was cut back by 2 bases and J by 7 bases. The CDR3 DNA reads as TGTGCCTGGAGTAAGGCTAGCGGTAGAAATGAGCAGTTCTTC. Its protein product is CAWSKASGRNEQFF.

This clone was seen at least ten times. The chain combines TRBV20-1 with TRBJ2-7, with TRBD2 matching 11 bases. In germline, CDR1 is DFQATT, CDR2 SNEGSKA (reference sequence). V lost 2 bases to trimming and J lost 6 bases; unmatched junction nucleotides: 12. The CDR3 runs to 16 residues. CDR3 nucleotides: TGCAGTGCTAGATTGGTAGCGGGAGGGGAGCCGGGCGAGCAGTACTTC. Amino acid sequence: CSARLVAGGEPGEQYF.

This clone is judged medium-sized. Written as DNA, the CDR3 is TGTGCCGGCGCAACCGGTTACAATGAGCAGTTCTTC. It specifies CAGATGYNEQFF. V usage is TRBV6-2 or TRBV6-3 and J usage is TRBJ2-1; D unresolved. Germline V gene lookup returns CDR1 MNHEY and CDR2 SVGEGT. Trimming stripped 11 bases from V and 4 bases from J, with 12 bases between. The CDR3 runs to 12 residues.

This clone was found many times. The chain has TRBV7-2 and TRBJ2-7; D is possibly TRBD2 (5 bases). The CDR3 has 13 amino acids. Between the trimmed V and J ends, which lost 1 base and 4 bases, there was a span of 8 bases. Germline-derived CDR1 and CDR2 are SGHTA and FQGNSA. CDR3 in DNA: TGTGCCAGCAGCTTAGGTGGCGGGTACGAGCAGTACTTC. Translating it yields CASSLGGGYEQYF. The full variable domain, with the rest looked up from reference TRBV7-2 and TRBJ2-7, is GAGVSQSPSNKVTEKGKDVELRCDPISGHTALYWYRQSLGQGLEFLIYFQGNSAPDKSGLPSDRFSAERTGGSVSTLTIQRTQQEDSAVYLCASSLGGGYEQYFGPGTRLTVT.

This clone showed up many times. The rearrangement uses TRBV3-1 and TRBJ1-4; D might be TRBD1 (6 bases). There are 15 residues in the CDR3. CDR1 and CDR2 (germline): LGHDT, YNNKEL (reference sequence). With 1 base removed from V and 5 bases from J, the gap between germline ends came to 11 bases. CDR3: CASSQGTGRNEKLFF. CDR3 sequence (DNA): TGTGCCAGCAGCCAAGGAACAGGGAGAAATGAAAAACTGTTTTTT.

Comment on this clone: A single base separates this from a much larger clone, so it may be a read error. The rearrangement links TRBV19 to TRBJ2-7; D is ambiguous. CDR1 is LNHDA, CDR2 SQIVND, per germline (reference sequence). The CDR3 runs 12 residues. V lost 7 bases and J 4 bases, leaving 11 bases between the germline ends. The DNA for the CDR3 is TGTGCCAGTATTAGGATGGGGTACGAGCAGTACTTC. Translated, it gives CASIRMGYEQYF.

DNA of the CDR3: TGTGCCAGCAGTCAAGGACAGGGCAGCTCCTACGAGCAGTACTTC. This sequence encodes CASSQGQGSSYEQYF. The V call is TRBV6-2 or TRBV6-3, the J call TRBJ2-7; 8 positions agree with TRBD1. Germline V gene lookup returns CDR1 MNHEY and CDR2 SVGEGT. The length of the CDR3 is 15 residues. After removal of 5 bases from V and 0 bases from J, the junction contained 6 bases not matched to a gene.

This clone was picked up many times. This chain joins TRBV11-1 and TRBJ2-3; 9 bases map to TRBD2. The CDR3 spans 17 residues. Unmatched junction bases numbered 7, after V lost 1 base and J lost 2 bases. Germline V gene sequence: CDR1 SGHAT, CDR2 FQDESV (reference sequence). The DNA for the CDR3 is TGTGCCAGCAGCTTAGGGCGACTAGCGGATATCACAGATACGCAGTATTTT. Encoded protein: CASSLGRLADITDTQYF.

The CDR3 nucleotides read TGTGCCAGCAGCTCGGGTGGCGGGGAGCTGTTTTTT. Translation gives CASSSGGGELFF. The chain couples TRBV11-1 to TRBJ2-2, with D hard to call. The CDR3 is 12 amino acids. The germline V and J ends were trimmed by 4 bases and 7 bases, with 7 bases remaining between them. CDR1 and CDR2 (germline): SGHAT, FQDESV (reference sequence). The full variable domain, rest sourced from reference TRBV11-1 and TRBJ2-2, is EAEVAQSPRYKITEKSQAVAFWCDPISGHATLYWYRQILGQGPELLVQFQDESVVDDSQLPKDRFSAERLKGVDSTLKIQPAELGDSAMYLCASSSGGGELFFGEGSRLTVL.

Many counts were recorded for this clone. V gene TRBV14 combines with J gene TRBJ2-7, with D hard to call. This CDR3 comprises 14 residues. The V gene's germline CDR1 is SGHDN and CDR2 FVKESK. Trimming removed 6 bases from V and 0 bases from J, with 12 bases in between. DNA for the CDR3: TGTGCCAGCAGTTCTCTCCTCTTCTCCTACGAGCAGTACTTC. Its translation: CASSSLLFSYEQYF.

In its sample, this clone ranks as medium-sized. The chain employs TRBV6-1 and TRBJ2-7, with D perhaps being TRBD1 or TRBD2 (5 bases each). The germline CDR1 and CDR2 sequences are MNHNS and SASEGT. CDR3 size: 12 residues. The V end was cut by 6 bases, the J end by 6 bases, with 12 bases between. This chain's CDR3 is CASSQGTVEQYF. The CDR3 nucleotides are TGTGCCAGCAGCCAAGGGACGGTCGAGCAGTACTTC.

Judged by abundance, this clone is medium-sized (0.01 to 0.1%). V usage is TRBV28 and J usage is TRBJ2-3, with D possibly TRBD2 on 6 matching bases. Germline CDR1 and CDR2: MDHEN and SYDVKM. This CDR3 contains 15 residues. The germline V and J ends were trimmed by 3 bases and 5 bases, with 15 bases remaining between them. As DNA, the CDR3 is TGTGCCAGCAGTTTCCTGACGGGAGTGGAAGATACGCAGTATTTT. Translated, it gives CASSFLTGVEDTQYF.

Details on this clone: Germline is not matched at one junction end, which may reflect a read error. The CDR3 is CARSLSQGAWEPQYF. CDR3 nucleotide sequence: TGTGCCAGGAGTTTATCGCAGGGGGCTTGGGAGCCCCAGTACTTC. The chain couples TRBV27 to TRBJ2-5; 8 bases align to TRBD1. The CDR3 is 15 amino acids. The germline V gene encodes CDR1 MNHEY and CDR2 SMNVEV (reference sequence).

By share, this clone ranks as medium-sized (0.01 to 0.1%). V gene TRBV6-1 combines with J gene TRBJ2-7; the match to TRBD2 covers 7 bases. This CDR3 spans 16 amino acids. Unmatched junction bases numbered 10, after V lost 5 bases and J lost 0 bases. Germline CDR1 reads MNHNS; CDR2 reads SASEGT. DNA for the CDR3: TGTGCCAGCAGTCCCCCCCCCGGGAGGATCTCCTACGAGCAGTACTTC. Translation gives CASSPPPGRISYEQYF.

This clone was seen only once. V usage is TRBV20-1 and J usage is TRBJ1-6, with TRBD1 matching 9 bases. This CDR3 is 17 amino acids long. Trimming removed 8 bases from V and 0 bases from J; junction bases left unmatched: 11. The germline gives CDR1 DFQATT, CDR2 SNEGSKA (reference sequence). In DNA, the CDR3 is TGCAGTCCAACAGGGGGCCTTATTCTCTCCTATAATTCACCCCTCCACTTT. This sequence encodes CSPTGGLILSYNSPLHF.

This clone is termed medium-sized (0.01 to 0.1%). The V gene is TRBV6-1, the J gene TRBJ1-5; D is ambiguous. V gave up 6 bases and J gave up 2 bases, with 20 bases separating them. Germline V gene lookup returns CDR1 MNHNS and CDR2 SASEGT. CDR3 size: 17 residues. CDR3 protein: CASSFNVDREGNQPQHF. DNA for the CDR3: TGTGCCAGCAGCTTTAATGTCGACCGGGAGGGCAATCAGCCCCAGCATTTT.

This clone was detected many times. The rearrangement uses TRBV2 and TRBJ2-1, with TRBD2 matching 12 bases. The V segment lost 6 bases and the J segment 7 bases; nucleotides outside the gene matches: 4. Germline V gives CDR1 SNHLY, CDR2 FYNNEI. This CDR3 comprises 14 residues. CDR3 DNA: TGTGCCAGCAGACTAGCGGGAGGTTGGAATGAGCAGTTCTTC. This encodes CASRLAGGWNEQFF. The entire variable domain, with the rest obtained from reference TRBV2 and TRBJ2-1, is as follows: EPEVTQTPSHQVTQMGQEVILRCVPISNHLYFYWYRQILGQKVEFLVSFYNNEISEKSEIFDDQFSVERPDGSNFTLKIRSTKLEDSAMYFCASRLAGGWNEQFFGPGTRLTVL.

This clone was counted many times. The rearrangement links TRBV5-5 to TRBJ1-6; D is undetermined. The CDR3 contains 14 residues. V gave up 0 bases and J gave up 6 bases, with 7 bases separating them. Germline CDR1 and CDR2: SGHKS and YYEKEE (reference sequence). This chain's CDR3 is CASSLGRTNSPLHF. In DNA, the CDR3 is TGTGCCAGCAGCTTGGGGCGGACTAATTCACCCCTCCACTTT.

The table lists this clone with a few counts. The chain recombines TRBV12-3 or TRBV12-4 with TRBJ1-5, with D possibly matching TRBD1 (5 bases). The CDR3 covers 15 residues. Trimming shortened V by 6 bases and J by 4 bases, and 16 bases separated the two germline ends. The CDR3 DNA sequence: TGTGCCAGCAGCTCCTCCGGGGGATTGAATCAGCCCCAGCATTTT. Encoded protein: CASSSSGGLNQPQHF.

This clone was picked up a small number of times. This chain uses TRBV12-3 or TRBV12-4 with TRBJ2-1; no definite D call. This CDR3 has 12 amino acids. Trimming removed 1 base at V and 6 bases at J, with 4 bases between. Written as DNA, the CDR3 is TGTGCCAGCAGTTTAGGCTCCAATGAGCAGTTCTTC. This sequence encodes CASSLGSNEQFF.

This clone was counted at least ten times. This sequence joins TRBV5-5 and TRBJ2-7; D remains ambiguous. Germline V CDR1 and CDR2: SGHKS, YYEKEE (reference sequence). The CDR3 loop spans 14 amino acids. Trimming cost V 0 bases and J 7 bases, with 14 bases left between them. The CDR3 DNA sequence: TGTGCCAGCAGCTTGGAGTGGGCCAATGGGGAGCAGTACTTC. Translation gives CASSLEWANGEQYF.

This rearrangement joins TRBV3-1 to TRBJ2-6; 9 bases are a match to TRBD1. V was pared by 3 bases and J by 3 bases, with 6 bases of the junction left unmatched. There are 17 residues in the CDR3. Germline V CDR1 and CDR2: LGHDT, YNNKEL (reference sequence). This CDR3 is CASSQLQGAVGANVLTF. The CDR3 bases are TGTGCCAGCAGCCAGTTACAGGGGGCGGTTGGGGCCAACGTCCTGACTTTC.

This clone was picked up many times. CDR3 bases: TGTGCCAGCAGCTTGGGGCGGGAGGGCCGAGGGGAGACCCAGTACTTC. Protein product: CASSLGREGRGETQYF. V gene TRBV11-2 combines with J gene TRBJ2-5; 9 bases align to TRBD2. The CDR3 contains 16 residues. Germline V gene lookup returns CDR1 SGHAT and CDR2 FQNNGV. V was clipped by 3 bases and J by 5 bases; unmatched bases: 10.

This clone was detected many times. The V call is TRBV19, the J call TRBJ1-1, with unresolved D. Trimming removed 10 bases from V and 11 bases from J, with 23 bases in between. The CDR3 has 13 residues. The germline gives CDR1 LNHDA, CDR2 SQIVND (reference sequence). The CDR3 region has the DNA TGTGCCACTAAAGGAGGTGGGGAACACTTGGCTTTCTTT. Residues: CATKGGGEHLAFF.

This clone was found many times. This chain connects TRBV6-1 to TRBJ2-2; TRBD2 agrees at 8 bases. V lost 11 bases to trimming and J lost 7 bases; unmatched junction nucleotides: 15. The germline gives CDR1 MNHNS, CDR2 SASEGT. The CDR3 runs 15 residues. The CDR3 loop is CAVMRSGRGVGELFF. DNA for the CDR3: TGTGCCGTCATGAGGAGCGGGAGAGGGGTCGGGGAGCTGTTTTTT.

CDR3 coding DNA: TGTGCCAGCAGCTTGGTACGGGACTACACTGAAGCTTTCTTT. Translation: CASSLVRDYTEAFF. This chain uses TRBV5-4 with TRBJ1-1; maybe TRBD1 (5 bases). The CDR3 is made up of 14 amino acids. Trimming pared 0 bases from V and 3 bases from J, leaving 9 bases between. Germline CDR1 reads SGHNT; CDR2 reads YYREEE (reference sequence).

About this clone itself: A much larger clone differs from this one at a single base, so this may be a read error. The chain links TRBV5-1 to TRBJ2-5, with 7 bases matching TRBD2. V lost 6 bases to trimming and J lost 5 bases; unmatched junction nucleotides: 10. The V gene's germline CDR1 is SGHRS and CDR2 YFSETQ. The CDR3 length is 14 residues. CDR3 coding DNA: TGCGCCAGCATTTCCCGGACTAGACACGAGACCCAGTACTTC. It codes for CASISRTRHETQYF.

This clone was observed many times. This sequence joins TRBV7-9 and TRBJ1-5, with no clear D. Per the germline V gene, CDR1 is SEHNR and CDR2 is FQNEAQ (reference sequence). V lost 3 bases and J 0 bases, leaving 6 bases between the germline ends. This CDR3 has 14 residues. The CDR3 spells CASSLLDSNQPQHF. The CDR3 nucleotides are TGTGCCAGCAGCTTGCTGGATAGCAATCAGCCCCAGCATTTT.

Notes on this clone: A much larger clone differs by one base, so this may be a read error. Other DNA variants within this sample encode the same CDR3. The chain links TRBV3-1 to TRBJ2-1; D uncertain. The CDR3 is made up of 14 amino acids. Germline V gene sequence: CDR1 LGHDT, CDR2 YNNKEL (reference sequence). Between the trimmed V and J ends, which lost 6 bases and 5 bases, there was a span of 14 bases. CDR3 bases: TGTGCCAGCAGTCTCTCTCCAGGAGACAATGAGCAGTTCTTC. Translated, it gives CASSLSPGDNEQFF.